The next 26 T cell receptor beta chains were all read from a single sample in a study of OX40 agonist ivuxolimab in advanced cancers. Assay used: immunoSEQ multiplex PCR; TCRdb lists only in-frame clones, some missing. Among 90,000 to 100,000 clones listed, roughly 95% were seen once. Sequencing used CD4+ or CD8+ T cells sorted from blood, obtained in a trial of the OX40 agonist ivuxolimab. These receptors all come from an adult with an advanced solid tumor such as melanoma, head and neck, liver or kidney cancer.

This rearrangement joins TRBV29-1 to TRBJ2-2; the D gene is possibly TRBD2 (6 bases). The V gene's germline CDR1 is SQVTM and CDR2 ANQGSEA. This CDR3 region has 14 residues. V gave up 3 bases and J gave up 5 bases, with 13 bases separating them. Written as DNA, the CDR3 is TGCAGCGTTGATAGGAGGGTCGGGACCGGGGAGCTGTTTTTT. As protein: CSVDRRVGTGELFF.

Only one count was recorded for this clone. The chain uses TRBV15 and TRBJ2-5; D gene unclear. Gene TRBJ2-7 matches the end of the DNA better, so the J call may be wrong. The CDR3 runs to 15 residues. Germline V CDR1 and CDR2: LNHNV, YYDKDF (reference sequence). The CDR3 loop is CATSRSKVADYEQYF. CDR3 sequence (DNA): TGTGCCACCAGCAGGTCCAAAGTGGCTGACTACGAGCAGTACTTC.

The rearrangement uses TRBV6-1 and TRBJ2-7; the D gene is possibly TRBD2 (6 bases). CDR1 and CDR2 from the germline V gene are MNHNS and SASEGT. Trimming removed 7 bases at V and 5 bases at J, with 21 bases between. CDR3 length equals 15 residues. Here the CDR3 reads CASNLGVTREDEQYF. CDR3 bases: TGTGCCAGCAATCTGGGGGTCACTAGGGAGGACGAGCAGTACTTC.

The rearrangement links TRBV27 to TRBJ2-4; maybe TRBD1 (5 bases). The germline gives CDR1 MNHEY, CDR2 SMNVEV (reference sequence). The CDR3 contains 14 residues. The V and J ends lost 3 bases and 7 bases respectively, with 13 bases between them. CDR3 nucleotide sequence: TGTGCCAGCAGTTTGGGCCAGGGTTGGAACATTCAGTACTTC. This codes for CASSLGQGWNIQYF.

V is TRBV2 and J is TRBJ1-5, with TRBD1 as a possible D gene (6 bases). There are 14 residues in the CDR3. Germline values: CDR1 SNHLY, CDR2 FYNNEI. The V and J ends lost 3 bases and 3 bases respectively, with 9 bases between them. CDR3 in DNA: TGTGCCAGCAGTGATTGGGACACCAATCAGCCCCAGCATTTT. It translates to CASSDWDTNQPQHF.

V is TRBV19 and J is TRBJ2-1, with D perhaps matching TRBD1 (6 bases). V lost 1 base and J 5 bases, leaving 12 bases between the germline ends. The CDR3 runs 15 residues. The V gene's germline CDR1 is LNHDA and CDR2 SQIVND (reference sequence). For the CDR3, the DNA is TGTGCCAGTAGTATAGTTTGGCAGGGGAACAATGAGCAGTTCTTC. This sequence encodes CASSIVWQGNNEQFF.

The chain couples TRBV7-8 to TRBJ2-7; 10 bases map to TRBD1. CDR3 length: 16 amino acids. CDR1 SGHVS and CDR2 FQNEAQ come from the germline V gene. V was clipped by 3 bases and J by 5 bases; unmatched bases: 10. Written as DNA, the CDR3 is TGTGCCAGCAGCTTTTTATCCGGGACAGGGGACGACGAGCAGTACTTC. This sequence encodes CASSFLSGTGDDEQYF.

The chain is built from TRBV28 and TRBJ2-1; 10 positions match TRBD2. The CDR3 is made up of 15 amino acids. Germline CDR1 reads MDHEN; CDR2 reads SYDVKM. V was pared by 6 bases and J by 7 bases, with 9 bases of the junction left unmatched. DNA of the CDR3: TGTGCCAGCAGCCTGGCTGGACTAGCGGTGAATGAGCAGTTCTTC. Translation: CASSLAGLAVNEQFF.

The CDR3 region has the DNA TGCGCCAGCAGCCAGGGGACAGGGGACATGAACACTGAAGCTTTCTTT. Its protein is CASSQGTGDMNTEAFF. This chain joins TRBV4-3 and TRBJ1-1; 10 nucleotides agree with TRBD1. Germline values: CDR1 LGHNA, CDR2 YSLEER. This CDR3 region has 16 residues. V was pared by 3 bases and J by 0 bases, with 4 bases of the junction left unmatched.

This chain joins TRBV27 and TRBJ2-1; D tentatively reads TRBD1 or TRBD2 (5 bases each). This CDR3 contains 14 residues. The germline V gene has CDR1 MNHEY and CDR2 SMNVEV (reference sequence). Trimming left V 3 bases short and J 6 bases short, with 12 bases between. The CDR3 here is CASSLRGTVNEQFF. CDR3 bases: TGTGCCAGCAGTTTGAGGGGTACCGTCAATGAGCAGTTCTTC.

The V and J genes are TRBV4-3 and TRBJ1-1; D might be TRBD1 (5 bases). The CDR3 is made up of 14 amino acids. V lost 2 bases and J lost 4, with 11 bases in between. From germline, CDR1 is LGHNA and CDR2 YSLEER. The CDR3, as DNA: TGCGCCAGCAGCCAAACTTCAGGGTTCACTGAAGCTTTCTTT. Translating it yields CASSQTSGFTEAFF.

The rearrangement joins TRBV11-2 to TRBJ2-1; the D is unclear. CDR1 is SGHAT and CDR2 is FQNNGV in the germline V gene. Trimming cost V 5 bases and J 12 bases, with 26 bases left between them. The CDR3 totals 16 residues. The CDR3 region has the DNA TGTGCCAGCAGCCCAGCCCCAGCTAACCCCCTTGAAGGGCAGTTCTTC. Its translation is CASSPAPANPLEGQFF.

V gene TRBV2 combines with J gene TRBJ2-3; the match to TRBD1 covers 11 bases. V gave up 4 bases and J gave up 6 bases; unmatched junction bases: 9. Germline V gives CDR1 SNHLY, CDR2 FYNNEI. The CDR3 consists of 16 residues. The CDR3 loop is CASSVVGQGVLDTQYF. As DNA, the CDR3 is TGTGCCAGCAGTGTTGTGGGACAGGGGGTATTGGATACGCAGTATTTT.

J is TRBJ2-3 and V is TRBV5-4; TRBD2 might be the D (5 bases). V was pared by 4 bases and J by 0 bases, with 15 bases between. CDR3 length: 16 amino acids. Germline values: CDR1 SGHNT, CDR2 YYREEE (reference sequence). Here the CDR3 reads CASSPAGKYSTDTQYF. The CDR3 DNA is TGTGCCAGCAGCCCCGCGGGCAAATATAGCACAGATACGCAGTATTTT.

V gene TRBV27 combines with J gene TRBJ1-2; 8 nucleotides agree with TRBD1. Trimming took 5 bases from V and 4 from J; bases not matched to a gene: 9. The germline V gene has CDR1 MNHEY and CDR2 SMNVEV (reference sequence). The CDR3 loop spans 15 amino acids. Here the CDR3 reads CASSDRTGWVYGYTF. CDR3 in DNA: TGTGCCAGCAGTGACCGGACAGGGTGGGTCTATGGCTACACCTTC.

This CDR3 is CASSHPGGELFF. The CDR3 DNA follows: TGTGCCAGCAGCCACCCGGGCGGGGAGCTGTTTTTT. The V gene is TRBV7-8, the J gene TRBJ2-2; D is uncertain. CDR3 length: 12 amino acids. V lost 5 bases and J 7 bases, leaving 8 bases between the germline ends. Germline CDR1 is SGHVS and CDR2 is FQNEAQ.

The CDR3 protein is CASSLGWSNHPSSGAQETQYF. The CDR3, as DNA: TGTGCCAGCAGCTTAGGTTGGTCCAACCACCCCTCTAGCGGGGCGCAAGAGACCCAGTACTTC. The chain couples TRBV13 to TRBJ2-5; 9 nucleotides match TRBD2. The CDR3 sequence is 21 residues long. Germline V CDR1 and CDR2: PRHDT, FYEKMQ (reference sequence). V was clipped by 0 bases and J by 2 bases; unmatched bases: 19.

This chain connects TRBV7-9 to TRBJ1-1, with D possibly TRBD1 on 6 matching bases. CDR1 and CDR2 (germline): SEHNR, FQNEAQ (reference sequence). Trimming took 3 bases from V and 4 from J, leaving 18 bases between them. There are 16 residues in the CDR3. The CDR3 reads CASSLSGVARGTEAFF. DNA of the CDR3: TGTGCCAGCAGCTTGTCAGGGGTTGCACGGGGCACTGAAGCTTTCTTT.

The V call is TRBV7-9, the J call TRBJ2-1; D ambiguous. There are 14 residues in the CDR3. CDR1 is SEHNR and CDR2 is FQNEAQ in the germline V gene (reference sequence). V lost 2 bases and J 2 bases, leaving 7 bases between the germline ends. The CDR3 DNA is TGTGCCAGCAGCTTAAGTGTCGCCTACAATGAGCAGTTCTTC. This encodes CASSLSVAYNEQFF.

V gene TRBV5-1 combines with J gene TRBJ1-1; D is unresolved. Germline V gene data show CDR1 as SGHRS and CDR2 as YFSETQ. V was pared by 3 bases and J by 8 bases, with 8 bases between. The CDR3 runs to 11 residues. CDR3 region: CASSSAEEAFF. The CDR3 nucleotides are TGCGCCAGCAGCTCTGCAGAAGAAGCTTTCTTT.

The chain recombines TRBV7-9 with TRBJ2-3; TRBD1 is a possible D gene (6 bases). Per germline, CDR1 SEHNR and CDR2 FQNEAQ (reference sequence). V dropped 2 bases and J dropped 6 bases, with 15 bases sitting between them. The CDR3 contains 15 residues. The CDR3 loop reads CASSLRDKLRDTQYF. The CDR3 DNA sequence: TGTGCCAGCAGCTTACGGGACAAGTTAAGGGATACGCAGTATTTT.

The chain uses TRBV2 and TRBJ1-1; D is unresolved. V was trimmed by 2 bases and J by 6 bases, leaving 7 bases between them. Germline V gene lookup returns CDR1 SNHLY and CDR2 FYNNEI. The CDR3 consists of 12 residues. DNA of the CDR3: TGTGCCAGCAGTGAATTGGGCGCTGAAGCTTTCTTT. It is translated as CASSELGAEAFF.

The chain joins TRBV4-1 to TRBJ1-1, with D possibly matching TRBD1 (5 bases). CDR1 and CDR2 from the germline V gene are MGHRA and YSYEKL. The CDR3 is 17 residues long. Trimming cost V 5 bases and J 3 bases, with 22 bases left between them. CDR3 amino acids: CASSISPGVGGDTEAFF. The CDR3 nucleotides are TGCGCCAGCAGCATCTCTCCTGGTGTGGGGGGAGACACTGAAGCTTTCTTT.

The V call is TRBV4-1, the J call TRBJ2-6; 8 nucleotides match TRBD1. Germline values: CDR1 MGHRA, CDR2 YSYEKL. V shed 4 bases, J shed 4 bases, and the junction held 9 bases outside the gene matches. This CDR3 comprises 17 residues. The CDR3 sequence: CASSRVTGVDGANVLTF. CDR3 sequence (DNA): TGCGCCAGCAGCCGAGTGACAGGGGTGGACGGGGCCAACGTCCTGACTTTC.

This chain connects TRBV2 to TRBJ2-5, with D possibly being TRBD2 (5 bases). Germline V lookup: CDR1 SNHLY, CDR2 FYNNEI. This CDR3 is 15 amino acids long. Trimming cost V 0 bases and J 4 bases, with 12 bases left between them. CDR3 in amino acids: CASSEAYTRGETQYF. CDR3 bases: TGTGCCAGCAGTGAAGCGTACACTAGAGGAGAGACCCAGTACTTC. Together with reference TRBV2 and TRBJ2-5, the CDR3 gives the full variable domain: EPEVTQTPSHQVTQMGQEVILRCVPISNHLYFYWYRQILGQKVEFLVSFYNNEISEKSEIFDDQFSVERPDGSNFTLKIRSTKLEDSAMYFCASSEAYTRGETQYFGPGTRLLVL.

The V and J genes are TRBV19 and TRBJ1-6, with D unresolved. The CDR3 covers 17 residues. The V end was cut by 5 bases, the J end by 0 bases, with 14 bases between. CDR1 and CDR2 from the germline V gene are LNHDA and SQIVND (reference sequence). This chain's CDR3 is CASSSFPRSSYNSPLHF. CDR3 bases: TGTGCCAGTAGTTCCTTCCCACGGAGCTCCTATAATTCACCCCTCCACTTT.